The rows below give T cell receptor beta chains drawn from one sample of a study of blood T cell repertoires in COVID-19. Libraries were prepared by immunoSEQ multiplex PCR; TCRdb keeps only in-frame clonotypes and omits some of them. The sample has approximately 300,000 clones; about 85% are singletons. The sequencing input was PBMCs or T cells enriched from blood (not recorded which). The receptors stem from a woman aged 25-40 years who had been exposed to COVID-19. Both conserved end residues are part of each CDR3. D genes are given only for firm matches. The size of a clone is reported for some rows only, either as once, few or many, or as a class for expanded clones.

TRBJ2-1	.	.	TRBV5-1	CASSLQSSNDEQFF	TGCGCCAGCAGCTTGCAGAGTAGCAATGATGAGCAGTTCTTC
TRBJ2-1	.	TRBD2	TRBV7-3	CASSRAGGPYNEQFF	TGTGCCAGCAGCCGAGCGGGAGGGCCTTACAATGAGCAGTTCTTC
TRBJ1-1	.	.	TRBV6-2/TRBV6-3	CASSYSDTGTEAFF	TGTGCCAGCAGTTATTCCGACACGGGGACTGAAGCTTTCTTT
TRBJ1-2	.	TRBD1	TRBV7-2	CASSSGGAHGYTF	TGTGCCAGCAGCTCAGGGGGCGCACATGGCTACACCTTC
TRBJ1-5	.	TRBD1	TRBV14	CASSQGQGAGQPQHF	TGTGCCAGCAGCCAAGGCCAGGGGGCTGGTCAGCCCCAGCATTTT
TRBJ1-1	.	.	TRBV4-3	CASSLGGNFGTEAFF	TGCGCCAGCAGCCTTGGAGGGAACTTCGGCACTGAAGCTTTCTTT
TRBJ2-3	once	TRBD2	TRBV5-6	CASNKQLAGATDTQYF	TGTGCCAGCAACAAACAACTAGCGGGTGCCACAGATACGCAGTATTTT
TRBJ1-1	.	TRBD1	TRBV9	CASSVEGARDTEAFF	TGTGCCAGCAGCGTAGAGGGGGCGCGGGACACTGAAGCTTTCTTT
TRBJ2-2	.	.	TRBV5-4	CASSRSSGELFF	TGTGCCAGCAGCCGGTCTAGCGGGGAGCTGTTTTTT
TRBJ1-2	.	TRBD1	TRBV5-8	CASSPRDRGKRDAGGYTF	TGTGCCAGCAGCCCCCGGGACAGGGGTAAACGTGACGCGGGGGGCTACACCTTC
TRBJ2-7	.	.	TRBV6-6	CASSRTGGGSYEQYF	TGTGCCAGCAGCCGAACAGGGGGGGGATCCTACGAGCAGTACTTC
TRBJ2-1	.	.	TRBV7-2	CASSLAYSPSYNEQFF	TGTGCCAGCAGCTTAGCCTATAGCCCCTCCTACAATGAGCAGTTCTTC
TRBJ2-7	.	.	TRBV5-1	CASSFFQGVRDSPREQYF	TGCGCCAGCAGCTTCTTCCAGGGGGTCCGGGACTCCCCGCGCGAGCAGTACTTC
TRBJ2-7	few	TRBD1	TRBV12-3/TRBV12-4	CASSRQGQDEQYF	TGTGCCAGCAGTCGACAGGGGCAGGACGAGCAGTACTTC
TRBJ1-5	.	.	TRBV27	CASSLSLTGNQPQHF	TGTGCCAGCAGTTTATCCCTCACGGGGAATCAGCCCCAGCATTTT
TRBJ2-2	.	TRBD1	TRBV19	CATRPAGGPNTGELFF	TGTGCCACCCGACCTGCAGGGGGCCCGAACACCGGGGAGCTGTTTTTT
TRBJ1-2	.	TRBD1	TRBV20-1	CSASEGQGADGYTF	TGCAGTGCTAGTGAGGGACAGGGGGCAGATGGCTACACCTTC
TRBJ2-5	.	TRBD2	TRBV30	CAWSGSGGSYETQYF	TGTGCCTGGAGTGGTAGCGGGGGCTCTTATGAGACCCAGTACTTC
TRBJ1-5	.	.	TRBV28	CASRLRLASNQPQHF	TGTGCCAGCAGGTTGAGACTGGCAAGCAATCAGCCCCAGCATTTT
TRBJ2-7	.	TRBD2	TRBV28	CASSTVREGDEQYF	TGTGCCAGCAGTACCGTCCGGGAGGGAGACGAGCAGTACTTC
TRBJ1-2	few	TRBD1	TRBV18	CASSPPQGAGYTF	TGTGCCAGCTCACCACCCCAGGGGGCCGGCTACACCTTC
TRBJ2-3	.	.	TRBV4-3	CASSQEVGAGQLTDTQYF	TGCGCCAGCAGCCAAGAAGTCGGAGCAGGGCAGTTGACAGATACGCAGTATTTT
TRBJ2-7	once	.	TRBV30	CAWSVQGGVGEQYF	TGTGCCTGGAGTGTACAAGGGGGGGTAGGCGAGCAGTACTTC
TRBJ1-4	.	.	TRBV27	CASSPGVGKNEKLFF	TGTGCCAGCAGCCCAGGGGTAGGGAAGAATGAAAAACTGTTTTTT
TRBJ2-6	once	.	TRBV5-5	CASSSVSGANVLTF	TGTGCCAGCAGCTCCGTTTCTGGGGCCAACGTCCTGACTTTC
TRBJ2-4	.	TRBD1	TRBV6-6	CASSKDRLAKNIQYF	TGTGCCAGCAGCAAGGACAGGTTAGCCAAAAACATTCAGTACTTC
TRBJ1-2	.	.	TRBV9	CASSVDQGSYGYTF	TGTGCCAGCAGCGTAGACCAGGGGTCCTATGGCTACACCTTC
TRBJ2-3	.	TRBD2	TRBV5-1	CASSFTGTSVDTQYF	TGCGCCAGCAGCTTCACCGGGACTAGCGTCGATACGCAGTATTTT